Below, one T cell receptor (beta chain) is given with its context. Its antigen is not identified. Template switching by 5'RACE with UMIs generated the TCR beta cDNA. TCRdb re-called the 5' RACE reads, yielding one record per CDR3 amino acid sequence without DNA. This sample's clone table lists 300,000 to 450,000 distinct CDR3 sequences. The CDR3 extends over 14 amino acids. CDR1 is SGHAT and CDR2 is FQNNGV in the germline V gene. This entry comes from a study of T cells expressing NK-cell markers. Study-level background: Sorted CD3+CD56+NKG2C+, CD3+CD56+NKG2C- and CD3+CD56-NKG2C+ T cells supplied TCR beta repertoires. Study results and limitations: NKG2C+ dominant clonotype frequencies in five or six donors were roughly 1.0-7.0% of CD8+ T cells. Expanded NKG2C+ T cell clones were not confirmed as HCMV-specific.

The chain recombines TRBV11-2 with TRBJ2-7. Source material: blood T cells: a sorted CD56 or NKG2C T cell subset, CD4+ or CD8+ T cells, or bulk PBMC T cells (not recorded which). The receptor comes from a man aged 18-69 years in good health. The CDR3 protein is CASSLDGSNPTQYF.